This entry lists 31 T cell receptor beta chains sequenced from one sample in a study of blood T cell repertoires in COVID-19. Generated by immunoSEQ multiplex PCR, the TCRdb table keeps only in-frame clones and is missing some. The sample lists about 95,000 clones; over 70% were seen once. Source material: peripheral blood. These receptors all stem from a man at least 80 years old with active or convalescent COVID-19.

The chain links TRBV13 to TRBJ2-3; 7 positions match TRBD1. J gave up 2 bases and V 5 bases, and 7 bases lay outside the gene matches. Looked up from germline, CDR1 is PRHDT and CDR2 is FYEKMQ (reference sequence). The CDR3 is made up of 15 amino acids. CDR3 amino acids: CASSKTGPNTDTQYF. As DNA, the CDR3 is TGTGCCAGCAGCAAGACAGGGCCGAACACAGATACGCAGTATTTT. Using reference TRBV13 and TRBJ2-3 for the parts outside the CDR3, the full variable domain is AAGVIQSPRHLIKEKRETATLKCYPIPRHDTVYWYQQGPGQDPQFLISFYEKMQSDKGSIPDRFSAQQFSDYHSELNMSSLELGDSALYFCASSKTGPNTDTQYFGPGTRLTVL.

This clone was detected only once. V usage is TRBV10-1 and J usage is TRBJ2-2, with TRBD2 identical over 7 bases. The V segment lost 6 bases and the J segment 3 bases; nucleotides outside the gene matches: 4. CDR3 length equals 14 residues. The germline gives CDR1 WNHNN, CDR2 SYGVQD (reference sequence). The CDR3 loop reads CASSLAADTGELFF. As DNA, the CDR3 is TGCGCCAGCAGCCTAGCGGCAGACACCGGGGAGCTGTTTTTT.

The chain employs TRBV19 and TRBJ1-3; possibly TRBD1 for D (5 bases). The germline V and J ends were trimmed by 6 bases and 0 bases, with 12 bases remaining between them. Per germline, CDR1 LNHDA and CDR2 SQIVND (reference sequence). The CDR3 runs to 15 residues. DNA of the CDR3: TGTGCCAGTAGCCCCGACAGAACCTCTGGAAACACCATATATTTT. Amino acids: CASSPDRTSGNTIYF.

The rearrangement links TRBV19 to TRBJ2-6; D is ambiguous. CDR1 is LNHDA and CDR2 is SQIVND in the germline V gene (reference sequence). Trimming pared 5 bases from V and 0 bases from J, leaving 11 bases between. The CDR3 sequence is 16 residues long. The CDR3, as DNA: TGTGCCAGTAGTGTGCGACAACCCTCTGGGGCCAACGTCCTGACTTTC. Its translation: CASSVRQPSGANVLTF.

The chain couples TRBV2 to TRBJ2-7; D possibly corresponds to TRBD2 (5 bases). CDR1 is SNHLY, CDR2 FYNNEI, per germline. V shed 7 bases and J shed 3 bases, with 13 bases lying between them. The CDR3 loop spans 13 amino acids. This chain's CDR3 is CASTAGPFYEQYF. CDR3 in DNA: TGTGCCAGCACCGCGGGCCCTTTCTACGAGCAGTACTTC.

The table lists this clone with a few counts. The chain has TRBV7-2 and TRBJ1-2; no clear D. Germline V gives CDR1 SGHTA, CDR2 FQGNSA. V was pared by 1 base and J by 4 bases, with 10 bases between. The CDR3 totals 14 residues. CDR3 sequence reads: CASSLGSTGYGYTF. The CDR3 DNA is TGTGCCAGCAGCTTAGGTTCGACGGGCTATGGCTACACCTTC.

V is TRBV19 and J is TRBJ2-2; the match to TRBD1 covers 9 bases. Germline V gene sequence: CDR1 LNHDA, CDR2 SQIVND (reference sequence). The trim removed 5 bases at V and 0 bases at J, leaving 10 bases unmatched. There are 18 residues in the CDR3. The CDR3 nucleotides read TGTGCCAGTAGTGCCGGGACAGGGAACCCTACGAACACCGGGGAGCTGTTTTTT. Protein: CASSAGTGNPTNTGELFF.

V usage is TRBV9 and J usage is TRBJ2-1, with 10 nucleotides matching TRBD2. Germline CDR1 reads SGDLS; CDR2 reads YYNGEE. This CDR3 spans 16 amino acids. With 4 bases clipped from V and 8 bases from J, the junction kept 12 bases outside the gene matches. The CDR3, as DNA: TGTGCCAGCAGCACTCGCCAGCGGGGGGGCCCCCATGAGCAGTTCTTC. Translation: CASSTRQRGGPHEQFF.

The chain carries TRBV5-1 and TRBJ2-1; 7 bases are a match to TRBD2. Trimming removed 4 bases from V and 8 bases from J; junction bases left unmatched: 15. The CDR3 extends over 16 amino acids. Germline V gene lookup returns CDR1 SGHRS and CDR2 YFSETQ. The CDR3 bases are TGCGCCAGCAGCATGGGGGGATGGAGTCTAGCGGATGAGCAGTTCTTC. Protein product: CASSMGGWSLADEQFF.

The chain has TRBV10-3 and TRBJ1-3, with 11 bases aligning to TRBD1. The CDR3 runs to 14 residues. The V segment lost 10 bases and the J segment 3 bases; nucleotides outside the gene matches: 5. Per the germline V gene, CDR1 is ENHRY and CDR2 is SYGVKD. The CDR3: CASGQGASGNTIYF. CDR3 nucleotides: TGTGCCAGCGGACAGGGGGCTAGTGGAAACACCATATATTTT.

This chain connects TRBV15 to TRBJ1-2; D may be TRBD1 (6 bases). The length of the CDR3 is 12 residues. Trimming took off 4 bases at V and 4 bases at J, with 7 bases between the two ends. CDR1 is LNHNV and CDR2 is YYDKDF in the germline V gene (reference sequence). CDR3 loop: CATSTTGYGYTF. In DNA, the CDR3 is TGTGCCACCAGCACGACAGGCTATGGCTACACCTTC.

The CDR3 DNA sequence: TGTGCCAGCAGTTTTTGGCAGGGAAGCACAGATACGCAGTATTTT. It encodes CASSFWQGSTDTQYF. The V call is TRBV27, the J call TRBJ2-3, with a weak D call TRBD1 (5 bases). CDR3 length: 15 amino acids. Trimming left V 3 bases short and J 0 bases short, with 10 bases between. CDR1 and CDR2 (germline): MNHEY, SMNVEV (reference sequence).

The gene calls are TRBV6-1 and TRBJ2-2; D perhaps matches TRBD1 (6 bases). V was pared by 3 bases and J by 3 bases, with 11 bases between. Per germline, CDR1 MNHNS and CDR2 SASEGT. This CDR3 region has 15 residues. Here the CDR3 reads CASSDPDSYTGELFF. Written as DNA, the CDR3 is TGTGCCAGCAGTGACCCGGACAGTTACACCGGGGAGCTGTTTTTT.

The CDR3 loop is CASSLWTGNTGELFF. Written as DNA, the CDR3 is TGTGCCAGCAGCTTGTGGACAGGGAACACCGGGGAGCTGTTTTTT. The V gene is TRBV11-3, the J gene TRBJ2-2, with 7 bases that match TRBD1. CDR3 size: 15 residues. Germline-derived CDR1 and CDR2 are SGHNT and YENEEA. The trim removed 3 bases at V and 1 base at J, leaving 2 bases unmatched.

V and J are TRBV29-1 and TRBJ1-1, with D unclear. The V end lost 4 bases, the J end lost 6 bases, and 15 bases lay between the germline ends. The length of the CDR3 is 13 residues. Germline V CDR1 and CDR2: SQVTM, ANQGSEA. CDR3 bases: TGCAGCGTTGCCCCTCAAGCGGTAGCTGAAGCTTTCTTT. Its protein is CSVAPQAVAEAFF.

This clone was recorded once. The CDR3, as DNA: TGCGCCAGCAGCTTGGGGTACAGGGGAAACTATGGCTACACCTTC. Translation: CASSLGYRGNYGYTF. The chain has TRBV5-1 and TRBJ1-2, with TRBD1 matching over 7 bases. V was pared by 0 bases and J by 2 bases, with 4 bases of the junction left unmatched. The CDR3 spans 15 residues. Per the germline V gene, CDR1 is SGHRS and CDR2 is YFSETQ.

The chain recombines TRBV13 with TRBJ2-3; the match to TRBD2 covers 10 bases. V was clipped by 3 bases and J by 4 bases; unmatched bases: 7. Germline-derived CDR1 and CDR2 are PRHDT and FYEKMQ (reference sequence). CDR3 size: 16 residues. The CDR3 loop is CASSLVAGGRADTQYF. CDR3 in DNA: TGTGCCAGCAGCTTGGTAGCGGGGGGAAGGGCAGATACGCAGTATTTT.

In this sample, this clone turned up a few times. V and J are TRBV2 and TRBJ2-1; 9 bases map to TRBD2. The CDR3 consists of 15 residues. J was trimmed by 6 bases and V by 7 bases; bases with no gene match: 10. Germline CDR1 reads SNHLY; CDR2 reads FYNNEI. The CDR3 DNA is TGTGCCAGCACCCACGGGCTAGCGGGGACCAATGAGCAGTTCTTC. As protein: CASTHGLAGTNEQFF.

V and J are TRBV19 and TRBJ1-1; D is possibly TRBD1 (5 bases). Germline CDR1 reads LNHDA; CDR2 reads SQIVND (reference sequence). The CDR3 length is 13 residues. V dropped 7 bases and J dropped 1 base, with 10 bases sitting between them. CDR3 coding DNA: TGTGCCAGTATCGCAGGGCCGAACACTGAAGCTTTCTTT. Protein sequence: CASIAGPNTEAFF.

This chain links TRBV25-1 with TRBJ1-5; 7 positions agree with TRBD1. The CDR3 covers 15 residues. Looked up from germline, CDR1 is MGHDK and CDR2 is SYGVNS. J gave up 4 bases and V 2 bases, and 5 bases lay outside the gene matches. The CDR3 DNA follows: TGTGCCAGCAGTGAAGGTCAGGGGGGTAATCAGCCCCAGCATTTT. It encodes CASSEGQGGNQPQHF.

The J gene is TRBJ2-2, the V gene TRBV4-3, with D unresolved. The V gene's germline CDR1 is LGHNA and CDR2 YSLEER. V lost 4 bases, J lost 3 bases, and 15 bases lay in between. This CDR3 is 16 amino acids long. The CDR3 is CASSRGYRSDTGELFF. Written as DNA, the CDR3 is TGCGCCAGCAGCCGAGGATATAGGTCGGACACCGGGGAGCTGTTTTTT.

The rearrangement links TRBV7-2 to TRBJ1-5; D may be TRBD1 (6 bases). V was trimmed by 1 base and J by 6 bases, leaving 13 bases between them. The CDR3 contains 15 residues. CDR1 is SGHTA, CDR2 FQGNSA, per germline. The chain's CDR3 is CASSLGGGVGQPQHF. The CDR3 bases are TGTGCCAGCAGCTTAGGAGGGGGGGTGGGTCAGCCCCAGCATTTT.

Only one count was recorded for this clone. Here the CDR3 reads CASSPGTGEGETQYF. The CDR3 DNA follows: TGTGCCAGCTCACCTGGGACAGGGGAAGGGGAGACCCAGTACTTC. V is TRBV18 and J is TRBJ2-5; TRBD1 aligns across 10 bases. Germline V gene sequence: CDR1 KGHSH, CDR2 LQKENI. This CDR3 is 15 amino acids long. After removal of 3 bases from V and 5 bases from J, the junction contained 6 bases not matched to a gene.

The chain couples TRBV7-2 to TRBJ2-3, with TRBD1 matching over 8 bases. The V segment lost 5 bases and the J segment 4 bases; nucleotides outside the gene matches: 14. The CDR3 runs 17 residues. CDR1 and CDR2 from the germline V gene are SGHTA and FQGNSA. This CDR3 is CASSRGRGRDLADTQYF. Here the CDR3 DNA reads TGTGCCAGCAGCAGAGGCAGGGGGCGAGATTTGGCAGATACGCAGTATTTT.

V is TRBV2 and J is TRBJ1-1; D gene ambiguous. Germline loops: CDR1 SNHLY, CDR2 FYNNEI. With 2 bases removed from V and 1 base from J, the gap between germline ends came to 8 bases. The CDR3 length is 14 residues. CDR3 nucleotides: TGTGCCAGCAGTGAATATCGGGGGAACACTGAAGCTTTCTTT. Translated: CASSEYRGNTEAFF.

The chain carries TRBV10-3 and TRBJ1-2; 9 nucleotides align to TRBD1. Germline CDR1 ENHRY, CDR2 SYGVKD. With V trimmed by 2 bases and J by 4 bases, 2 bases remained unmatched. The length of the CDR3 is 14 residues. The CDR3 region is CAISEETGGYGYTF. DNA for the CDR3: TGTGCCATCAGTGAGGAGACAGGGGGCTATGGCTACACCTTC.

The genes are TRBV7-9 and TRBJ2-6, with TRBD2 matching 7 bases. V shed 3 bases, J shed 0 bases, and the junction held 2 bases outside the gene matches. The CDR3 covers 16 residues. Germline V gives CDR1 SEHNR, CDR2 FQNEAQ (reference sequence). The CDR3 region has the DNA TGTGCCAGCAGCTTGTCGGGGGGCTCTGGGGCCAACGTCCTGACTTTC. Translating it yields CASSLSGGSGANVLTF. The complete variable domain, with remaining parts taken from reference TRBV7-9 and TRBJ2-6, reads DTGVSQNPRHKITKRGQNVTFRCDPISEHNRLYWYRQTLGQGPEFLTYFQNEAQLEKSRLLSDRFSAERPKGSFSTLEIQRTEQGDSAMYLCASSLSGGSGANVLTFGAGSRLTVL.

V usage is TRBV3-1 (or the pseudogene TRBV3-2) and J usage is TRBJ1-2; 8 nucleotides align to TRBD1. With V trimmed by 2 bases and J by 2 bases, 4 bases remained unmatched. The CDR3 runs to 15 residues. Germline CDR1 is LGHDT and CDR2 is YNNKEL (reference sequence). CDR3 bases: TGTGCCAGCAGCCAACCTGGACAGGGAAACTATGGCTACACCTTC. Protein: CASSQPGQGNYGYTF.

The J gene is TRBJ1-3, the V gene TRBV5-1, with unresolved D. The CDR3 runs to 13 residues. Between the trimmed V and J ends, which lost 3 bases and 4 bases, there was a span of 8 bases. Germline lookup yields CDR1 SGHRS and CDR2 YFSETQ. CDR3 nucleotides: TGCGCCAGCAGCTCGGGAGTAGGAAACACCATATATTTT. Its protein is CASSSGVGNTIYF.

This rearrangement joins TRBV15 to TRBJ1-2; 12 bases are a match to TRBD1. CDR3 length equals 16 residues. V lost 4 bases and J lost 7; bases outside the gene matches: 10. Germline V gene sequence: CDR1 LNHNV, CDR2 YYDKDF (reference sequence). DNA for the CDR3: TGTGCCACCAGCATGGTAGGGGACAGGGGGCGATTTGGCTACACCTTC. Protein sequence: CATSMVGDRGRFGYTF.

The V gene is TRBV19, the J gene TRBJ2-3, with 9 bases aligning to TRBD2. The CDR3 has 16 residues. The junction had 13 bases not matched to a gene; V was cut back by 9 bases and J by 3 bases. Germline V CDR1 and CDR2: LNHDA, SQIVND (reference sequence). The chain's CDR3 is CARGLAGGPETDTQYF. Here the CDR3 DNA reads TGTGCCAGGGGGCTTGCGGGGGGGCCGGAGACAGATACGCAGTATTTT. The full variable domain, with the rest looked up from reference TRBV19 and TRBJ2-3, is DGGITQSPKYLFRKEGQNVTLSCEQNLNHDAMYWYRQDPGQGLRLIYYSQIVNDFQKGDIAEGYSVSREKKESFPLTVTSAQKNPTAFYLCARGLAGGPETDTQYFGPGTRLTVL.